This is a list of T cell receptor beta chains from one sample in a study of blood T cells in healthy people across ages. TCRdb reprocessed the 5' RACE reads via MiXCR and lists one record per CDR3 protein. The sample has over 1,500,000 distinct CDR3 sequences; less than 50% are singletons. The sample comprised blood. These receptor sequences come from a woman aged 35 to 49 in good health. Both conserved end residues are part of each CDR3. A D gene is named only where the DNA matches it firmly. A clone size is listed for some rows: how often the clone was seen (once, few, many), or a class if it is expanded.

j_gene,v_gene,abundance,d_gene,CDR3aa,CDR3nt
TRBJ2-5,TRBV10-1,.,TRBD1,CASSESTGGAKETQYF,TGCGCCAGCAGTGAGTCGACAGGGGGGGCGAAAGAGACCCAGTACTTC
TRBJ2-3,TRBV20-1,.,.,CSARERATSTDTQYF,TGCAGTGCTAGGGAGCGAGCAACTAGCACAGATACGCAGTATTTT
TRBJ2-5,TRBV14,.,.,CASSQAEWAQYF,TGTGCCAGCAGCCAAGCAGAGTGGGCCCAGTACTTC
TRBJ2-3,TRBV24-1,.,TRBD2,CATSDFQAGSTDTQYF,TGTGCCACCAGTGATTTCCAAGCGGGGAGCACAGATACGCAGTATTTT
TRBJ2-1,TRBV14,.,TRBD2,CASSFRVLAGASSYNEQFF,TGTGCCAGCAGCTTTAGGGTCCTAGCGGGGGCGAGCTCCTACAATGAGCAGTTCTTC
TRBJ2-7,TRBV7-2,.,TRBD1,CASSLRGRGEQYF,TGTGCCAGCAGCTTAAGGGGGCGCGGCGAGCAGTACTTC
TRBJ2-7,TRBV20-1,.,.,CSARPQAPRDSYEQYF,TGCAGTGCTAGACCCCAGGCCCCTAGAGACTCCTACGAGCAGTACTTC
TRBJ2-3,TRBV15,.,.,CATSRDGPDTQYF,TGTGCCACCAGCAGAGATGGGCCGGATACGCAGTATTTT
TRBJ2-3,TRBV28,.,.,CATGPSLDTQYF,TGTGCCACCGGACCAAGTCTAGATACGCAGTATTTT
TRBJ1-5,TRBV7-8,.,.,CASSETHNQPQHF,TGTGCCAGCAGCGAAACCCACAATCAGCCCCAGCATTTT
TRBJ1-5,TRBV4-1,.,TRBD1,CASSQETGRTQPQHF,TGCGCCAGCAGCCAAGAGACAGGGAGGACTCAGCCCCAGCATTTT
TRBJ1-2,TRBV9,.,.,CASSVNSNYGYTF,TGTGCCAGCAGTGTTAACAGTAACTATGGCTACACCTTC
TRBJ2-3,TRBV9,.,.,CASSGDRFYTDTQYF,TGTGCCAGCAGCGGAGACAGGTTTTACACAGATACGCAGTATTTT
TRBJ2-7,TRBV28,few,.,CASSFGVRVSSYEQYF,TGTGCCAGCAGTTTCGGGGTCAGGGTTAGCTCCTACGAGCAGTACTTC
TRBJ1-4,TRBV28,.,TRBD1,CASQDRLEEKLFF,TGTGCCAGCCAGGACAGGCTTGAAGAAAAACTGTTTTTT
TRBJ1-2,TRBV18,few,TRBD1,CASSPRTGLNYGYTF,TGTGCCAGCTCACCGCGGACAGGGTTGAACTATGGCTACACCTTC
TRBJ2-3,TRBV6-5,few,.,CASSYEGIEDTQYF,TGTGCCAGCAGTTACGAGGGGATAGAAGATACGCAGTATTTT
TRBJ2-5,TRBV20-1,.,TRBD1,CSASYRGTQETQYF,TGCAGTGCTAGTTACAGGGGAACCCAAGAGACCCAGTACTTC
TRBJ1-2,TRBV6-2/TRBV6-3,.,.,CASNPTGATNGYTF,TGTGCCAGCAACCCGACGGGGGCCACTAATGGCTACACCTTC
TRBJ2-5,TRBV7-8,.,TRBD2,CASSLVARPLSGGQETQYF,TGTGCCAGCAGCTTAGTGGCGAGGCCCCTGTCGGGGGGCCAAGAGACCCAGTACTTC
TRBJ2-6,TRBV6-5,many,.,CASATRADGANVLTF,TGTGCCAGCGCAACCAGGGCAGACGGGGCCAACGTCCTGACTTTC
TRBJ1-4,TRBV20-1,.,.,CSAGLNWGGEFF,TGCAGTGCTGGCTTAAATTGGGGGGGCGAGTTTTTT
TRBJ2-3,TRBV5-1,.,.,CASRFSPGLSADTQYF,TGCGCCAGCAGATTCTCCCCAGGGCTCAGCGCAGATACGCAGTATTTT
TRBJ2-1,TRBV28,few,.,CASITRGAYNEQFF,TGTGCCAGCATTACGCGGGGAGCCTACAATGAGCAGTTCTTC
TRBJ2-3,TRBV20-1,.,.,CSAIIPGVSTDTQYF,TGCAGTGCTATCATCCCGGGGGTTAGCACAGATACGCAGTATTTT
TRBJ1-2,TRBV12-3/TRBV12-4,.,.,CASSFTLFDGYTF,TGTGCCAGCAGTTTCACCCTGTTCGATGGCTACACCTTC
TRBJ2-1,TRBV18,.,TRBD1,CASSPRTGVLAPTEQFF,TGTGCCAGCTCACCACGGACAGGGGTCCTAGCGCCCACTGAGCAGTTCTTC
TRBJ2-7,TRBV7-2,few,.,CASSSSGALGNEQYF,TGTGCCAGCAGCTCAAGTGGTGCACTCGGTAACGAGCAGTACTTC
TRBJ2-3,TRBV14,.,.,CASSPSLATDTQYF,TGTGCCAGCAGCCCTTCCCTAGCCACAGATACGCAGTATTTT
TRBJ2-1,TRBV15,.,.,CATTLLDSSYNEQFF,TGTGCCACCACCTTACTAGACAGCTCCTACAATGAGCAGTTCTTC
TRBJ1-2,TRBV20-1,.,.,CSARDPKQGDNYGYTF,TGCAGTGCTAGAGACCCTAAACAGGGAGATAACTATGGCTACACCTTC
TRBJ2-1,TRBV10-3,.,TRBD2,CAIKTSGGAYEQFF,TGTGCCATCAAAACTAGCGGGGGGGCTTATGAGCAGTTCTTC
TRBJ2-3,TRBV15,.,TRBD1,CATSTRDRNTDTQYF,TGTGCCACCAGCACAAGGGACAGAAACACAGATACGCAGTATTTT
TRBJ2-3,TRBV21-1,.,.,CASSNRPRGTDTQYF,TGTGCCAGCAGCAACAGGCCCAGGGGCACAGATACGCAGTATTTT
TRBJ2-7,TRBV7-8,few,.,CASSWGDSVKGYEQYF,TGTGCCAGCAGCTGGGGGGACAGCGTTAAAGGGTACGAGCAGTACTTC
TRBJ2-5,TRBV5-6,.,TRBD2,CASSLDPWRGEETQYF,TGTGCCAGCAGCTTGGACCCTTGGCGGGGGGAAGAGACCCAGTACTTC
TRBJ2-7,TRBV6-2/TRBV6-3,.,.,CASSWGRYEQYF,TGTGCCAGCAGTTGGGGCCGCTACGAGCAGTACTTC
TRBJ2-1,TRBV5-1,.,.,CASSLGGGDVEQFF,TGCGCCAGCAGCTTAGGGGGGGGGGACGTTGAGCAGTTCTTC
TRBJ2-3,TRBV6-5,.,TRBD2,CASSSNGGVADTQYF,TGTGCCAGCAGTTCGAACGGGGGGGTAGCAGATACGCAGTATTTT
TRBJ2-6,TRBV5-6,.,TRBD1,CASSVTGGSGANVLTF,TGTGCCAGCAGCGTTACAGGGGGCTCTGGGGCCAACGTCCTGACTTTC
TRBJ2-4,TRBV28,many,.,CASSLDSRNIQYF,TGTGCCAGCAGTTTAGACAGTAGAAACATTCAGTACTTC
TRBJ2-7,TRBV28,.,TRBD1,CASKPGDRVHEQYF,TGTGCCAGCAAACCCGGGGACAGGGTCCACGAGCAGTACTTC
TRBJ2-7,TRBV7-2,.,.,CASSLRDGTYEQYF,TGTGCCAGCAGCTTACGGGACGGCACCTACGAGCAGTACTTC
TRBJ2-3,TRBV5-1,.,TRBD2,CASSPTSGGQDTQYF,TGCGCCAGCAGCCCGACTAGCGGGGGGCAAGATACGCAGTATTTT
TRBJ2-1,TRBV28,.,.,CASSFPGLTYNEQFF,TGTGCCAGCAGTTTTCCGGGGTTGACCTACAATGAGCAGTTCTTC
TRBJ2-3,TRBV9,few,TRBD2,CASSVEIAGGGDTQYF,TGTGCCAGCAGCGTAGAAATAGCGGGGGGAGGGGATACGCAGTATTTT
TRBJ2-7,TRBV6-5,few,.,CASNNGGGGYEQYF,TGTGCCAGCAATAATGGTGGGGGCGGCTACGAGCAGTACTTC
TRBJ2-7,TRBV4-2,.,TRBD1,CASSLSKDRGVGEQYF,TGTGCCAGCAGCCTGTCCAAGGACAGGGGAGTCGGCGAGCAGTACTTC